This T cell receptor beta chain was captured in a study of blood T cells in healthy people across ages. Overall study findings and caveats: A greater number of naive CD4+ cells and higher diversity distinguished long-lived donors from aged donors. Roughly linear age-related decline in beta diversity appeared, significant by age about 40.

The second PCR ran roughly 7 to 11 cycles with a sample-barcoded 5' primer and J-beta primers. A template-switch adaptor that had 12 random nucleotides put a tag on each cDNA molecule. TCRdb passed the 5' RACE reads through MiXCR, listing each CDR3 protein once. Here the sample spans approximately 800,000 distinct CDR3 sequences, around 50% being singletons. This clonotype came up a few times. Its target is unknown. V was cut by 4 bases and J by 0 bases, with 11 bases left in between. Germline CDR1 and CDR2: SGHTS and YDEGEE. The CDR3 sequence is 15 residues long. The clonotype originates from an elderly man in good health. The chain uses TRBV5-8 and TRBJ1-3; D gene uncertain. Source material: blood. CDR3 DNA sequence: TGTGCCAGCAGCCTAGGATGGATCTCTGGAAACACCATATATTTT. It yields the protein CASSLGWISGNTIYF.